These T cell receptor beta chains were read from a single sample in a study of CD8+ T cells in alopecia areata. Sequencing used immunoSEQ multiplex PCR; TCRdb keeps in-frame clones, though not all of them. The table has about 290,000 clones, roughly 64% seen once. Sequences were derived from CD4+ T cells sorted from blood, sampled at week 24, from a patient treated with tofacitinib. The receptors stem from a human donor with alopecia areata. CDR3s include the opening cysteine and the closing phenylalanine or tryptophan. D genes are given only for firm matches. Not all rows give a size; the values are once, few, many and, for expanded clones, a class.

DNA: TGCGCCAGCAGCCAACCGGACAGGGGTCAGCCCCAGCATTTT
CDR3: CASSQPDRGQPQHF
D: TRBD1
J: TRBJ1-5
V: TRBV4-1
size: NA

DNA: TGTGCCAGCAGCTACTCTAAACCGGGACGCCCGAGGCAGCCCCAGCATTTT
CDR3: CASSYSKPGRPRQPQHF
D: NA
J: TRBJ1-5
V: TRBV7-9
size: few

DNA: TGCAGCGTTGCAGGGTTTGGGGCCAACGTCCTGACTTTC
CDR3: CSVAGFGANVLTF
D: NA
J: TRBJ2-6
V: TRBV29-1
size: once

DNA: TGCGCCAGCAGCCAAATGCCACAGGATACGCAGTATTTT
CDR3: CASSQMPQDTQYF
D: NA
J: TRBJ2-3
V: TRBV4-1
size: NA

DNA: TGTGCCAGCAGTGTAAGAGGGGATGGCTACACCTTC
CDR3: CASSVRGDGYTF
D: NA
J: TRBJ1-2
V: TRBV28
size: NA

DNA: TGTGCCAGCAGACTCGGACGGGTTGGCAATCAGCCCCAGCATTTT
CDR3: CASRLGRVGNQPQHF
D: NA
J: TRBJ1-5
V: TRBV6-5
size: NA

DNA: TGTGCCAGCATGGGGACTAGCGGAAACAATGAGCAGTTCTTC
CDR3: CASMGTSGNNEQFF
D: TRBD2
J: TRBJ2-1
V: TRBV25-1
size: once

DNA: TGCAGCGCTGAACAGGGGGAAAAACTGTTTTTT
CDR3: CSAEQGEKLFF
D: TRBD1
J: TRBJ1-4
V: TRBV29-1
size: NA

DNA: TGTGCCAGCAGTTCCCAACCACAGGGGGGCTCCTACGAGCAGTACTTC
CDR3: CASSSQPQGGSYEQYF
D: TRBD1
J: TRBJ2-7
V: TRBV27
size: NA

DNA: TGTGCCAGCAGTCAAGGGACGGCGAAAGAGACCCAGTACTTC
CDR3: CASSQGTAKETQYF
D: NA
J: TRBJ2-5
V: TRBV2
size: NA

DNA: TGTGCCAGCAGCTTGTCCAGGGTGGATGAAAAACTGTTTTTT
CDR3: CASSLSRVDEKLFF
D: NA
J: TRBJ1-4
V: TRBV5-6
size: NA

DNA: TGCGCCAGCAGCCAAGATGTCGTCCCCGGGGAGCAGTACTTC
CDR3: CASSQDVVPGEQYF
D: NA
J: TRBJ2-7
V: TRBV4-1
size: NA

DNA: TGTGCCTGGAGTGCCTACAATGAGCAGTTCTTC
CDR3: CAWSAYNEQFF
D: NA
J: TRBJ2-1
V: TRBV30
size: few

DNA: TGTGCCTGGAGTGTACAGGGGGCGAACACTGAAGCTTTCTTT
CDR3: CAWSVQGANTEAFF
D: TRBD1
J: TRBJ1-1
V: TRBV30
size: NA

DNA: TGTGCCAGCAGTGCCAGGGCGGGCGGCTACACCTTC
CDR3: CASSARAGGYTF
D: NA
J: TRBJ1-2
V: TRBV25-1
size: NA

DNA: TGTGCCAGCAGCTTAGTAGGACAAGGATTCTACGAGCAGTACTTC
CDR3: CASSLVGQGFYEQYF
D: NA
J: TRBJ2-7
V: TRBV5-4
size: NA

DNA: TGCGCCAGCAGCCCCGGACTAGCGGGGGGAGAGACCCAGTACTTC
CDR3: CASSPGLAGGETQYF
D: TRBD2
J: TRBJ2-5
V: TRBV5-1
size: NA

DNA: TGTGCCACCTATAATGAAAAACTGTTTTTT
CDR3: CATYNEKLFF
D: NA
J: TRBJ1-4
V: TRBV15
size: NA

DNA: TGTGCCAGCAGCTCCCCCCCGTATGAGACCCAGTACTTC
CDR3: CASSSPPYETQYF
D: NA
J: TRBJ2-5
V: TRBV2
size: NA

DNA: TGTGCCAGCAGATCTTTAATGGCAGTAACTTACAATGAGCAGTTCTTC
CDR3: CASRSLMAVTYNEQFF
D: NA
J: TRBJ2-1
V: TRBV27
size: few

DNA: TGCGCCAGCAGCCCCCTAGGGGTCCACGGGGAGCTGTTTTTT
CDR3: CASSPLGVHGELFF
D: NA
J: TRBJ2-2
V: TRBV4-1
size: NA

DNA: TGTGCCTGGAGCCGAGGGACTGTAGCTAACGAGCAGTACTTC
CDR3: CAWSRGTVANEQYF
D: NA
J: TRBJ2-7
V: TRBV30
size: NA

DNA: TGTGCCAGCAGCTTAGTCCCCGGAGAGTGGAGCGAGCAGTACTTC
CDR3: CASSLVPGEWSEQYF
D: NA
J: TRBJ2-7
V: TRBV11-2
size: NA

DNA: TGTGCCTCGCGCCAGACGGGGGGAATGAAGACCCAGTACTTC
CDR3: CASRQTGGMKTQYF
D: TRBD2
J: TRBJ2-5
V: TRBV30
size: few

DNA: TGTGCCAGCAGTTTAGCCTCCAGGGTGGGGGAGCTGTTTTTT
CDR3: CASSLASRVGELFF
D: NA
J: TRBJ2-2
V: TRBV27
size: few

DNA: TGTGCCAGCAGCGCCGGACTAGCGGGGGGGCAAAATGAGCAGTTCTTC
CDR3: CASSAGLAGGQNEQFF
D: TRBD2
J: TRBJ2-1
V: TRBV9
size: once

DNA: TGTGCCAGCTCACTGACGACAACTCCGGAAGAGACCCAGTACTTC
CDR3: CASSLTTTPEETQYF
D: NA
J: TRBJ2-5
V: TRBV18
size: few

DNA: TGTGCCAGCAGCGTAGGCCCAGGCTATGGCTACACCTTC
CDR3: CASSVGPGYGYTF
D: NA
J: TRBJ1-2
V: TRBV9
size: NA

DNA: TGTGCCTGGAGTGTAGGACTGACACGGGAGACCCAGTACTTC
CDR3: CAWSVGLTRETQYF
D: NA
J: TRBJ2-5
V: TRBV30
size: once

DNA: TGCGCCAGCAGCCCGTACCGGGACAGGGATTCCTACGAGCAGTACTTC
CDR3: CASSPYRDRDSYEQYF
D: TRBD1
J: TRBJ2-7
V: TRBV4-1
size: few

DNA: TGCAGCGTTGATGAGCAGTTCTTC
CDR3: CSVDEQFF
D: NA
J: TRBJ2-1
V: TRBV29-1
size: NA

DNA: TGTGCCAGCAGCCTGGCAGGGCGCCAGCCCCAGCATTTT
CDR3: CASSLAGRQPQHF
D: NA
J: TRBJ1-5
V: TRBV7-2
size: NA

DNA: TGTGCCAGCAGCGCAGTGGGACAGGGCGGGACTGGCTACACCTTC
CDR3: CASSAVGQGGTGYTF
D: TRBD1
J: TRBJ1-2
V: TRBV5-4
size: once

DNA: TGTGCCAGCAGCTTAGTGGGTGAGCAGTTCTTC
CDR3: CASSLVGEQFF
D: NA
J: TRBJ2-1
V: TRBV7-9
size: NA

DNA: TGTGCCAGCAGTCGACCGGGACAGGGGGGATACGAGCAGTACTTC
CDR3: CASSRPGQGGYEQYF
D: TRBD1
J: TRBJ2-7
V: TRBV5-4
size: NA

DNA: TGTGCCAGCAGCCTCCCCGGGCGGGATTACTATGGCTACACCTTC
CDR3: CASSLPGRDYYGYTF
D: NA
J: TRBJ1-2
V: TRBV7-2
size: NA

DNA: TGTGCCAGCACCAAATCCGGGACTCACTACGAGCAGTACTTC
CDR3: CASTKSGTHYEQYF
D: NA
J: TRBJ2-7
V: TRBV7-9
size: NA

DNA: TGTGCCAGCAGCCAACCGTACGAGCAGTACTTC
CDR3: CASSQPYEQYF
D: NA
J: TRBJ2-7
V: TRBV28
size: NA

DNA: TGCGCCAGCAGCTTGGCAGGAGGGGGAGCCTATGGCTACACCTTC
CDR3: CASSLAGGGAYGYTF
D: NA
J: TRBJ1-2
V: TRBV5-1
size: NA

DNA: TGTGCTAGTGGTTTGACCGGACTAGCGGATACGCAGTATTTT
CDR3: CASGLTGLADTQYF
D: TRBD2
J: TRBJ2-3
V: TRBV12-5
size: few

DNA: TGTGCCAGCAGAAGCGACAGGGGAGGCAATCAGCCCCAGCATTTT
CDR3: CASRSDRGGNQPQHF
D: TRBD1
J: TRBJ1-5
V: TRBV6-6
size: NA

DNA: TGTGCCAGCAGCTCCTCGGAGACCAAAAACATTCAGTACTTC
CDR3: CASSSSETKNIQYF
D: NA
J: TRBJ2-4
V: TRBV5-4
size: once

DNA: TGTGCCAGCAGTCCCGGGAGCTACGAGCAGTACTTC
CDR3: CASSPGSYEQYF
D: NA
J: TRBJ2-7
V: TRBV6-5
size: NA

DNA: TGCAGCGTTGGGAGGGCCGGGGAGCTGTTTTTT
CDR3: CSVGRAGELFF
D: NA
J: TRBJ2-2
V: TRBV29-1
size: NA

DNA: TGTGCCAGTAGTATAGAGGGGGCAGCCTCCAACGTCCTGACTTTC
CDR3: CASSIEGAASNVLTF
D: NA
J: TRBJ2-6
V: TRBV19
size: NA

DNA: TGCGCCAGCAGCCAAATCCCCAGGGGGCAAGGCTACGAGCAGTACTTC
CDR3: CASSQIPRGQGYEQYF
D: TRBD1
J: TRBJ2-7
V: TRBV4-1
size: NA

DNA: TGTGCCAGCAGCGCGGACACCGGGGAGCTGTTTTTT
CDR3: CASSADTGELFF
D: NA
J: TRBJ2-2
V: TRBV2
size: NA

DNA: TGCAGTGCTAGTAGTGGCTACACCTTC
CDR3: CSASSGYTF
D: NA
J: TRBJ1-2
V: TRBV20-1
size: NA

DNA: TGTGCCAGCAGTTTAACTCCTAATGCAGGGTGGTACGAGCAGTACTTC
CDR3: CASSLTPNAGWYEQYF
D: NA
J: TRBJ2-7
V: TRBV28
size: NA

DNA: TGCAGCGTTGGAGGTGGGAATACGCAGTATTTT
CDR3: CSVGGGNTQYF
D: NA
J: TRBJ2-3
V: TRBV29-1
size: NA